This T cell receptor beta chain was identified during a study of T cells in Graves' hyperthyroidism and ophthalmopathy. The wider study: Blood from the periphery was taken at initial diagnosis, before any treatment.

TCR beta CDR3 regions were amplified from RNA. The study used the HTBI primer set for a first-round RT-PCR of the TCR CDR3. TCRdb reanalysed the multiplex PCR reads using MiXCR and keeps one entry per CDR3 protein. This table holds 370,000 or so distinct CDR3 sequences, 20% to 25% found once. Germline V lookup: CDR1 KGHSH, CDR2 LQKENI. The V and J ends lost 1 base and 0 bases respectively, with 12 bases between them. The CDR3 consists of 16 residues. For Graves' hyperthyroidism to be stable, ophthalmopathy could not progress within 18 months. Hyperthyroidism, newly diagnosed and lasting under 2 months, affected patients aged 18 to 65. Comments on this clonotype: Its antigen remains unidentified.

Study-wide points: With a median lead of approximately six months before onset, the model predicted ophthalmopathy.

The material sequenced was blood. The chain carries TRBV18 and TRBJ1-2; D uncertain. This receptor was identified in a man over 45 with Graves' hyperthyroidism. The CDR3 is CASSPQEARANYGYTF. CDR3 nucleotide sequence: TGTGCCAGCTCACCACAGGAAGCGAGAGCTAACTATGGCTACACCTTC.